Included here is one T cell receptor (beta chain) sequence, with context. Its antigen is currently unknown. V was pared by 6 bases and J by 6 bases, with 9 bases between. The CDR3 consists of 12 residues. With 9 to 11 days of culture completed, CD4+ T cells were isolated. Vaccinated recipients, who were negative for nucleocapsid antibodies, had no history of SARS-CoV-2 infection. Some clones are missing from TCRdb's copy, which holds only in-frame ones; the method was immunoSEQ multiplex PCR. Of tens of thousands of clones listed, 77% are singletons. The sample is drawn from a study of vaccination effects on CD4 cells after COVID-19. Study-wide background: CD4+ T cells specific for antigen were expanded with viral peptide pools by the ViraFEST assay before sequencing. After approximately 2 million PBMC were placed in each well, they were cultured with 10 IU/ml IL-2 and around 10 ug/ml peptides.

The study, taken as a whole, reports: Only a single clone (1 of 255 vaccine-induced clones in healthy vaccinees) cross-reacted with common cold coronaviruses.

This clonotype originated in a human donor who received a COVID-19 vaccine. The J gene is TRBJ1-5, the V gene TRBV12-3 or TRBV12-4; possible D gene TRBD1, 6 bases. The sample was CD4+ T cells from PBMCs cultured without peptide, taken before COVID-19 vaccination. CDR3 DNA: TGTGCCAGCAGGAGGGGGAGTCAGCCCCAGCATTTT. This encodes CASRRGSQPQHF.